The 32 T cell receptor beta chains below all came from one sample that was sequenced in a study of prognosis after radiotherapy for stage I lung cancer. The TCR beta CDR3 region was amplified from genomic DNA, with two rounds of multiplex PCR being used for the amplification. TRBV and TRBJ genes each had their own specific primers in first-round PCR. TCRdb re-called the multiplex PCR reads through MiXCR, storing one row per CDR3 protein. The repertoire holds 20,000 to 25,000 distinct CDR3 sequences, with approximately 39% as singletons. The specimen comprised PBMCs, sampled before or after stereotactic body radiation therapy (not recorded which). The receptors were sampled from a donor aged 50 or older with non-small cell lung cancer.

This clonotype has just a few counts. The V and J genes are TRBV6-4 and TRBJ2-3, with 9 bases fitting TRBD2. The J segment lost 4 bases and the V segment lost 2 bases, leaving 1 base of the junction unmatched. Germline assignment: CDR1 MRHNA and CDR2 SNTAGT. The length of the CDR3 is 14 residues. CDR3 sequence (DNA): TGTGCCAGCAGTGACACTAGCGGGCCAGATACGCAGTATTTT. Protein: CASSDTSGPDTQYF.

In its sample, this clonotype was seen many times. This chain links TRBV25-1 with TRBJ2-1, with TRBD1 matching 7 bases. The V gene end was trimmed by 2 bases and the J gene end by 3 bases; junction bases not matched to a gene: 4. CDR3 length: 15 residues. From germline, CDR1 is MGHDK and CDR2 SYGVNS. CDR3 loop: CASSEVDRVYNEQFF. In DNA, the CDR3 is TGTGCCAGCAGTGAAGTCGACAGGGTCTACAATGAGCAGTTCTTC.

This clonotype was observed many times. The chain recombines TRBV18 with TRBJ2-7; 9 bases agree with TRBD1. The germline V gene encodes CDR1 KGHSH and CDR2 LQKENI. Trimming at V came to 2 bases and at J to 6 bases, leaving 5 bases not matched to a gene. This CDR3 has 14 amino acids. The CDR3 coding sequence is TGTGCCAGCTCACCAGGGACAGGGCCCCTCGAGCAGTACTTC. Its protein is CASSPGTGPLEQYF.

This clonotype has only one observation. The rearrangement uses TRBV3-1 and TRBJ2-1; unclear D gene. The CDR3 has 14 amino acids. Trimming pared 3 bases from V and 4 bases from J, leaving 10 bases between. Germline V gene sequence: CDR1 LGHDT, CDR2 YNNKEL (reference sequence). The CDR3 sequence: CASSHPPSYNEQFF. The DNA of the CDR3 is TGTGCCAGCAGCCACCCACCAAGTTACAATGAGCAGTTCTTC.

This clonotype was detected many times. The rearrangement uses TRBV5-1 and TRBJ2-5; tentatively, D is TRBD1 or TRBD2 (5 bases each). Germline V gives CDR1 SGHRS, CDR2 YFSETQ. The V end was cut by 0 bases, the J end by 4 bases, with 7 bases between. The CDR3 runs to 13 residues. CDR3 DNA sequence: TGCGCCAGCAGCTTGGGAGGGACAGAGACCCAGTACTTC. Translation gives CASSLGGTETQYF. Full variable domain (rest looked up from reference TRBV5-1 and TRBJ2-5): KAGVTQTPRYLIKTRGQQVTLSCSPISGHRSVSWYQQTPGQGLQFLFEYFSETQRNKGNFPGRFSGRQFSNSRSEMNVSTLELGDSALYLCASSLGGTETQYFGPGTRLLVL.

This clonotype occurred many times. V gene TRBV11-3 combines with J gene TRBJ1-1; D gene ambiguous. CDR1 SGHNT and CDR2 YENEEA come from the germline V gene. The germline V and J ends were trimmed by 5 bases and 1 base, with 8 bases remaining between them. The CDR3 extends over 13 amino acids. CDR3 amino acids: CASSPGQNTEAFF. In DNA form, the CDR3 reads TGTGCCAGCAGCCCAGGCCAGAACACTGAAGCTTTCTTT.

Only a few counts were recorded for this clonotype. In DNA, the CDR3 is TGTGCCAGCAGAATTCAGGGGTCTAACTATGGCTACACCTTC. Translated: CASRIQGSNYGYTF. This chain connects TRBV6-1 to TRBJ1-2; a possible D gene is TRBD1 (6 bases). Trimming stripped 6 bases from V and 0 bases from J, with 11 bases between. The CDR3 has 14 amino acids. In germline, CDR1 is MNHNS, CDR2 SASEGT.

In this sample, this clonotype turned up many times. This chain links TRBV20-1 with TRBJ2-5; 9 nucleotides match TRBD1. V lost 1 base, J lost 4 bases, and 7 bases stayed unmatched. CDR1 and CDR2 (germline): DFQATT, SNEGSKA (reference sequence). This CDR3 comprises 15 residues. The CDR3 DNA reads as TGCAGTGCTAGAGTAACAGGGGGCTTGGGAGAGACCCAGTACTTC. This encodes CSARVTGGLGETQYF.

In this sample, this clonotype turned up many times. The CDR3 sequence is CASSHPGLAGDEQYF. CDR3 coding DNA: TGTGCCAGCAGCCACCCGGGACTAGCGGGAGACGAGCAGTACTTC. The chain employs TRBV3-1 and TRBJ2-7; 14 bases align to TRBD2. The V gene end was trimmed by 3 bases and the J gene end by 5 bases; junction bases not matched to a gene: 3. This CDR3 has 15 amino acids. The germline V gene has CDR1 LGHDT and CDR2 YNNKEL (reference sequence).

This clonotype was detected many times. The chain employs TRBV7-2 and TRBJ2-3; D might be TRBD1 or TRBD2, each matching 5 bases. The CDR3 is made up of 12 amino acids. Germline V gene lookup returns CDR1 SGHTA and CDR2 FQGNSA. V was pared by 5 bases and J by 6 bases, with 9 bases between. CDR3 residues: CASSLRDDTQYF. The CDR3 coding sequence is TGTGCCAGCAGCCTTCGGGACGATACGCAGTATTTT.

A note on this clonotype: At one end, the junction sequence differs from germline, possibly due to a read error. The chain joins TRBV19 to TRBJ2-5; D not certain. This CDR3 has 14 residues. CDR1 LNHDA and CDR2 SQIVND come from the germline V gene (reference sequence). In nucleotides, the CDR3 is TGTGCCAGTAGTACCCCCCTTGGCCAAGAAACCCAGTACTTC. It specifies CASSTPLGQETQYF.

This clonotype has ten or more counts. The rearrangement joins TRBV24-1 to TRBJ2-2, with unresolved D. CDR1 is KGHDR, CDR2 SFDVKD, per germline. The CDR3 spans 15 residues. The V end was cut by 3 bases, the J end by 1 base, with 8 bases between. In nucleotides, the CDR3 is TGTGCCACCAGTGATAGTGTCTTGAACACCGGGGAGCTGTTTTTT. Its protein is CATSDSVLNTGELFF.

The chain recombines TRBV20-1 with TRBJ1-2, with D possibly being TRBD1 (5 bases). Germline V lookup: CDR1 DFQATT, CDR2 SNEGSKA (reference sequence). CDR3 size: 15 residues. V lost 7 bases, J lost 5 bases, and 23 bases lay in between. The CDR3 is CSEEPRGKGTYGYTF. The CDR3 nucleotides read TGCAGTGAGGAACCGAGAGGTAAGGGGACGTATGGCTACACCTTC.

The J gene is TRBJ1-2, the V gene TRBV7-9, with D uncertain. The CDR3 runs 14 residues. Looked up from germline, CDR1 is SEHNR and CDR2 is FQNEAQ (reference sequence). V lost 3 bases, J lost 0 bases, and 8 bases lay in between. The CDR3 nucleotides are TGTGCCAGCAGCTTTACCGGGACTAACTATGGCTACACCTTC. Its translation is CASSFTGTNYGYTF.

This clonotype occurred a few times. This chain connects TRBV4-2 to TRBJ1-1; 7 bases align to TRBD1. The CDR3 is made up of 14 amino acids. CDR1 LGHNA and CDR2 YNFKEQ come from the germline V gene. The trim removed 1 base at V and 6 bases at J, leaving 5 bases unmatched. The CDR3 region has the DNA TGTGCCAGCAGCCAAGGCCAGGGGGGTGCTGAAGCTTTCTTT. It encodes CASSQGQGGAEAFF.

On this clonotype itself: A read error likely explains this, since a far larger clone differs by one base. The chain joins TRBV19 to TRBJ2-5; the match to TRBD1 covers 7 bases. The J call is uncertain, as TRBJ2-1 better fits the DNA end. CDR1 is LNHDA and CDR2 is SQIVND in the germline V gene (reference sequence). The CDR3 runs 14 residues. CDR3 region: CASILTGSNNEQFF. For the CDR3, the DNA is TGTGCCAGTATCCTGACAGGGAGTAACAATGAGCAGTTCTTC.

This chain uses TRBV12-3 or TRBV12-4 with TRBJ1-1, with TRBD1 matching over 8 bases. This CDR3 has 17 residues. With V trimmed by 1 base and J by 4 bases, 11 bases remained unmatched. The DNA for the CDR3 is TGTGCCAGCAGTTTAGAGGGGTCACAGGGGGTACGCACTGAAGCTTTCTTT. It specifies CASSLEGSQGVRTEAFF.

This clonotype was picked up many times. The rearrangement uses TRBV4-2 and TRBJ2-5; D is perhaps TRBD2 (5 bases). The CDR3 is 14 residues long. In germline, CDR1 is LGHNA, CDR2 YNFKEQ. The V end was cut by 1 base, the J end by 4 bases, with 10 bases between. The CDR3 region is CASSQVSGSETQYF. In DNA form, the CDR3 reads TGTGCCAGCAGCCAAGTGTCGGGGTCAGAGACCCAGTACTTC.

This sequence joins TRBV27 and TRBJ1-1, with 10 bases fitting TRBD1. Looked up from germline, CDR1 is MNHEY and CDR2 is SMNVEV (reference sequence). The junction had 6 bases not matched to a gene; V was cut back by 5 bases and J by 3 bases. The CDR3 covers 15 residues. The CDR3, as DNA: TGTGCCAGCAGTCCCCGGACAGGGGGGGACACTGAAGCTTTCTTT. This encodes CASSPRTGGDTEAFF.

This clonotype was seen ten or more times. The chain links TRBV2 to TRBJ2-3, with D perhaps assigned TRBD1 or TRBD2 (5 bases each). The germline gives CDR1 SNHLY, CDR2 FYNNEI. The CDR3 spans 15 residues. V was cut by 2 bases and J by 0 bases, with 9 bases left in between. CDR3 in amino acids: CASSEPGRSTDTQYF. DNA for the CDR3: TGTGCCAGCAGTGAACCGGGACGGAGCACAGATACGCAGTATTTT.

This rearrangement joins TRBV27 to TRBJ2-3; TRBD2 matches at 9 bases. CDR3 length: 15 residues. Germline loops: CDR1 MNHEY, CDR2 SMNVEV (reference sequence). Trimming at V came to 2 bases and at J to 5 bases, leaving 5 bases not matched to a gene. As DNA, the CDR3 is TGTGCCAGCAGTTTAGCGGGAGGGCCAAAAGATACGCAGTATTTT. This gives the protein CASSLAGGPKDTQYF.

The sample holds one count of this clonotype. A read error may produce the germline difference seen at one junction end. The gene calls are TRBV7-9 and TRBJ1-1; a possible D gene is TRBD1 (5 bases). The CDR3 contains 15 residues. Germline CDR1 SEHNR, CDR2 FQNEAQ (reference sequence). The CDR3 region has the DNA TGCGCCAGCAGCTCATCTGGGGCGATGAACACTGAAGCTTTCTTT. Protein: CASSSSGAMNTEAFF.

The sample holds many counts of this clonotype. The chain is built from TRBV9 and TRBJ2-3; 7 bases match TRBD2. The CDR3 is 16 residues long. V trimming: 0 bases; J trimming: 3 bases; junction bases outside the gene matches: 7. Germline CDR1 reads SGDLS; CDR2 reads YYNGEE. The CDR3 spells CASSVGASGYTDTQYF. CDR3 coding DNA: TGTGCCAGCAGCGTAGGGGCTAGCGGTTATACAGATACGCAGTATTTT.

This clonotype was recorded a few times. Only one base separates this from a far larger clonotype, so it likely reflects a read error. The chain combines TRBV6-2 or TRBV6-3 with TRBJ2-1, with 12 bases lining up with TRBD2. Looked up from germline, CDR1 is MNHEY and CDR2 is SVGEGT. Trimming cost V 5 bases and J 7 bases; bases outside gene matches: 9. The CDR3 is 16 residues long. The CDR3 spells CASSEELAGGPNEQFF. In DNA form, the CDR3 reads TGTGCCAGCAGTGAAGAGCTAGCGGGAGGGCCGAATGAGCAGTTCTTC.

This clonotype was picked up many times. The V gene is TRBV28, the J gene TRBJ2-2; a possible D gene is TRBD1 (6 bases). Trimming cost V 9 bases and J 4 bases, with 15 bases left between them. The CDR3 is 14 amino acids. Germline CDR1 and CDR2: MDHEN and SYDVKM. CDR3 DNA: TGTGCCAGTATTACAGGGCCGGTCACCGGGGAGCTGTTTTTT. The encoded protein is CASITGPVTGELFF. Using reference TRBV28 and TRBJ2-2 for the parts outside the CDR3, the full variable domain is DVKVTQSSRYLVKRTGEKVFLECVQDMDHENMFWYRQDPGLGLRLIYFSYDVKMKEKGDIPEGYSVSREKKERFSLILESASTNQTSMYLCASITGPVTGELFFGEGSRLTVL.

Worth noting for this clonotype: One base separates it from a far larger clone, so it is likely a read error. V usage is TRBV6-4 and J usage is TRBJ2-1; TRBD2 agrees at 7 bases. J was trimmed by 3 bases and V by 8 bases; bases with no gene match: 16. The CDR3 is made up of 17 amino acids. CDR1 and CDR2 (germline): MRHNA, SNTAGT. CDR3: CASRGWGGLSGYNEQFF. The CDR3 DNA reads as TGTGCCAGCCGGGGGTGGGGGGGACTATCGGGCTACAATGAGCAGTTCTTC.

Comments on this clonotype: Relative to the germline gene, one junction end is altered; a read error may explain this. The CDR3, as DNA: TGTGCCAACAGTCAAAAGGGTAGGGGGAGAGAGACCCAGTACTTC. Its translation is CANSQKGRGRETQYF. This sequence joins TRBV27 and TRBJ2-5; tentative D call: TRBD1 (6 bases). The germline V gene encodes CDR1 MNHEY and CDR2 SMNVEV (reference sequence). This CDR3 contains 15 residues.

DNA of the CDR3: TGTGCCAGCAGCTGGGGCCCTGGCAGCTCATATGGCTACACCTTC. Protein sequence: CASSWGPGSSYGYTF. The rearrangement joins TRBV6-1 to TRBJ1-2; a possible D gene is TRBD1 (5 bases). Trimming left V 6 bases short and J 5 bases short, with 19 bases between. Per the germline V gene, CDR1 is MNHNS and CDR2 is SASEGT. The CDR3 consists of 15 residues.

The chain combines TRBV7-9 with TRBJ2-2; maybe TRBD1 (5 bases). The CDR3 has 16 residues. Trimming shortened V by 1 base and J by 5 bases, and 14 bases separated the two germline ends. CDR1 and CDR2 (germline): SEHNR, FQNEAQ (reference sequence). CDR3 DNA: TGTGCCAGCAGCTTAGGGGGCCGACAAGTAACCGGGGAGCTGTTTTTT. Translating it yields CASSLGGRQVTGELFF.

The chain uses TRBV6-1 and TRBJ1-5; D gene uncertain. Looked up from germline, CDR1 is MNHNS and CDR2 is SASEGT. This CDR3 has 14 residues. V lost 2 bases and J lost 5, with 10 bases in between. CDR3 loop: CASSERGLDQPQHF. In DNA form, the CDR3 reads TGTGCCAGCAGTGAACGAGGGCTAGATCAGCCCCAGCATTTT.

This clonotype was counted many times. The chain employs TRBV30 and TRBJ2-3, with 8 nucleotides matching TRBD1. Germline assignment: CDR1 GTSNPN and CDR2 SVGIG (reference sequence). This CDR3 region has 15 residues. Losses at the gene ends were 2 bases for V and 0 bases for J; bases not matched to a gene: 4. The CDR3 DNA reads TGTGCCTGGAGTTGGTGGACAGGGAGCACAGATACGCAGTATTTT. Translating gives CAWSWWTGSTDTQYF.

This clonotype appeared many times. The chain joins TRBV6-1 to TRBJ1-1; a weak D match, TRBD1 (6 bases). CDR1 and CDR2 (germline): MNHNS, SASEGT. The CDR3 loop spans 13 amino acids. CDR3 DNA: TGTGCTAGTACGCAGGGGTTGAACACTGAAGCTTTCTTT. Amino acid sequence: CASTQGLNTEAFF.